A single T cell receptor beta chain is shown here with its context. What this receptor recognizes is not known. No base quality information exists; no much larger clone differs at one position. The entry originates in a study of cytomegalovirus exposure and HLA in healthy donors (dated by TCRdb to about 2017). Background for the entire study: According to an earlier analysis of around 600 of the donors, about 179 million T cells yielded over 100 million unique TCR beta sequences and around 300 Gb of sequence data. Along with the approximately 600-subject first cohort, a separate validation cohort of around 110 different subjects was used. To study patterns of TCR occurrence, a later analysis re-analyzed previously published TCR beta repertoires from 700 or so donors and added high-resolution HLA genotyping. High-throughput TCR immunosequencing, statistical association of individual TCRs with disease status, and machine learning were combined to predict cytomegalovirus infection status. Typing coverage varied by locus: roughly 629-640 donors for A, B, C, DRB1 and DQB1; under 550 for DQA1; more than 600 for DPA1; approximately 470 for DPB1. Among some 400 genotyped donors of the cohort, an average of around 250,000 unique TCR beta nucleotide sequences was sequenced per donor, of which about 20% were non-productive. Of the approximately 400 genotyped donors, about 80% fell in the genetic ancestry cluster associated with self-reported Caucasian donors. About 310 gigabases of sequencing data and tens of millions of unique TCR sequences were included in an early release covering roughly 700 HLA-typed donors. Both class I and class II loci were covered by HLA typing, at four-digit resolution. Donor age, sex, ethnicity and CMV serostatus were compiled alongside the repertoire data. All discovery cohort repertoires had been generated on a single sequencing platform. The study used immunosequencing to profile the T cell repertoires of about 670 subjects and linked those repertoires to cytomegalovirus serostatus. Five DR-DQ haplotypes were treated as single units for association and clustering because of strong linkage in the cohort. The study aimed to test whether cataloging public T cell receptors could reveal signatures of past pathogen exposure. To decide whether each TCR beta V gene segment behaved as functional or pseudogenic, an earlier analysis of approximately 620 of the donors relied on high-throughput TCR beta sequencing. In the later analysis, no new phenotypic data were used to find candidate immune exposures; instead, reliance was placed on TCR beta sequences and their occurrence across donors. A later genetic analysis used genome-wide SNP genotypes for about 65% of the 666 donors, treating that subset as a discovery cohort.

The CDR1 and CDR2 encoded by the germline V gene are MDHEN and SYDVKM. The CDR3, from cysteine to phenylalanine, totals 13 residues. The kept DNA is CDR3 alone, 39 bases in frame from the first base. V and J are truncated by 7 bases and 0 bases respectively, leaving an intervening sequence of 10 bases. The cohort consisted of more than 650 healthy bone marrow donors. At the time of sampling, every cohort member was nominally healthy, though immune exposures that went unrecorded were likely present. The donor tested CMV seronegative, placing the donor among the 300 to 400 seronegative members of the cohort. Every donor gave a peripheral blood sample, and the peripheral blood mononuclear cells from that sample were used for TCR beta sequencing. The Qiagen DNeasy Blood Extraction Kit was used to extract genomic DNA from the blood cell samples. The research as a whole found: A further reported finding was that TCR beta sequences accurately predicted the HLA-A and HLA-B alleles for most subjects in the first cohort. Assigning TCR associations to individual alleles was difficult when HLA alleles, especially DR and DQ, strongly co-occurred. An association between a missense DCLRE1C variant and V-gene and J-gene trimming of TCR beta chains was found in a later genetic analysis and replicated in an independent cohort. Because counts were too low, some 16 rarely observed V segments, including chromosome 9 orphons, were excluded from the earlier analysis of roughly 580 of the donors. A later analysis associated 15,000 or so TCR beta sequences with specific HLA alleles at a false discovery rate of 0.05. A later analysis found that most CMV-associated TCR beta chains appeared HLA-restricted, with HLA associations seemingly driven largely by CMV exposure. According to a later analysis, TCR association rates differed among HLA loci, with DRB1 alleles showing the most associated TCRs and HLA-C alleles showing the fewest. A cluster of highly shared sequence variants was judged likely to represent a technical artifact of the sequencing pipeline. A few of the identified cytomegalovirus-associated TCR beta chains were confirmed in vitro to be specific for cytomegalovirus antigens. Several of the top co-occurrence clusters appeared to be linked to parvovirus B19, influenza, CMV and Epstein-Barr virus, according to a later analysis. According to a later genetic analysis, donors in an Asian-associated ancestry cluster had fewer N-insertions in productive TCRs than the approximately 670-donor mean. Because the 87-base-pair reads could not distinguish some IMGT-functional V segments, including TRBV6-2 and TRBV6-3, those segments were excluded. Most TCR sequences were observed very rarely across donors, whereas some public TCRs were present in many individuals. Because HLA typing was unavailable for some donors at each locus, only the typed subset was used in association tests. Cytomegalovirus status was reported to be diagnosed by the classifier with high specificity and sensitivity in both the original and validation cohorts. Sequencing depth was assumed to be roughly uniform across donors in the presence/absence analyses, though that assumption may not hold. In a later analysis, HLA-associated TCR beta chains showed more clonal expansion and lower generation probabilities than non-associated chains that were equally common. In the study, some 180 TCR beta chains were listed as associated with cytomegalovirus. Only TCR beta chains were sequenced in this cohort, and the absence of alpha or paired-chain data limited detectable features. The only immune exposure information available for the cohort was CMV serostatus. The authors suggested that the approach could potentially be generalized to other disease states and immunological phenotypes. Broadly in line with IMGT annotations, most TCR beta V segments showed up in productive rearrangements about 87% or about 30% of the time in an earlier analysis of 450 to 600 of the donors. Linkage disequilibrium might explain the correlated functional status among segregating V segments, but an unknown experimental factor could not be excluded.

Preparation of the library involved the immunoSEQ multiplex PCR assay. For the multiplex PCR, a mixture combining 60 forward primers for TCR Vbeta segments and 13 reverse primers for TCR Jbeta segments was used. Amplification of the CDR3 region of rearranged TCR beta genes was performed with a multiplex PCR assay on genomic DNA. The Illumina HiSeq System was used to sequence the amplified TCR beta libraries as 87-base-pair reads. Per the source publication's procedure: A later analysis counted about 80 million unique TCR beta chains across the 550 to 800 repertoires, and some 11 million of these chains were shared by at least two donors. Raw reads were error-corrected and collapsed into unique sequences by a nearest-neighbor algorithm in which closely related sequences were merged to remove PCR and sequencing errors. V, D and J gene segments were assigned by aligning CDR3 sequences to IMGT reference sequences. For a sequence to be retained, a match of at least six nucleotides was required to both a V gene segment and a J gene segment. A rearrangement was called productive if the CDR3 had no stop codons and remained in frame with V and J, and every other rearrangement was called non-productive. CDR3 was defined according to IMGT convention as the region running from the second conserved V-encoded cysteine to the conserved J-encoded phenylalanine. Sequences without an unambiguous match to a single V gene segment were excluded from the earlier analysis of almost 600 of the donors. An earlier analysis of several hundred of the donors called V segments functional above 56.7% productive rearrangements and segregating when the between-donor standard deviation exceeded 5%. A statistical classification framework was built for diagnosing cytomegalovirus status from the catalog of TCR beta chain sequences. V and J gene assignment, in a later analysis, came from comparing TCR nucleotide sequences with IMGT/GENE-DB human TR gene sequences. Using the TCRdist pipeline, a later analysis assigned CDR3 sequences along with most-parsimonious VDJ recombination scenarios. In a later analysis, each TCR beta chain was defined by its CDR3 amino acid sequence together with its V-gene family, and reads without a unique V-gene family were excluded. In a later analysis, nearly 600 highly shared, low-generation-probability nucleotide sequences were removed to address suspected cross-contamination and a sequencing artifact. In a later analysis, a clonal expansion index for each public chain was calculated from normalized within-repertoire ranks of inferred template counts. In a later analysis, generation probabilities were computed using a VDJ recombination model fitted to out-of-frame rearrangements, and the results were checked against IGoR. A later analysis scored TCR-TCR, TCR-HLA and TCR-CMV co-occurrence with hypergeometric tests, applying a repertoire-size bias correction to TCR pairs. To estimate false discovery rates, a later analysis permuted the HLA or CMV assignments 20 times. In a later analysis, co-occurring TCRs were grouped using DBSCAN, with TCRdist sequence similarity added in when clustering inside HLA-allele-positive subsets. Repertoires with fewer than 30,000 or more than 120,000 public chains were left out of co-occurrence clustering, as were about 5 repertoires with anomalous nucleotide sharing. This is the immuneACCESS table as TCRdb keeps it, with only in-frame sequences that have V and J called. A part of the clones is gone; compared with another copy, unresolved V genes explain less than half, and the rest is unexplained. For V, J and clone size, that table is used; D and trimming come from the DNA. The sample table records about 73,000 clones; roughly 71% of these occur just once. The top ten hold around 12% of the sample.

The chain is assembled from TRBV28 and TRBJ2-7, and perhaps TRBD2 as D gene, on 7 matching bases. This sequence originates from a man between 65 and 85 years old in good health and CMV-seronegative. Material for sequencing was PBMCs. At the DNA level, the sequence is TGTGCCAGCACGGGGGGCGACTCCTACGAGCAGTACTTC. Protein translation: CASTGGDSYEQYF.